The present T cell receptor (beta chain) was sequenced within a study of blood T cell repertoires in COVID-19. Study summary: Sites across the United States, Italy and Spain contributed samples from acute and convalescent COVID-19. The analysed material was cDNA or gDNA that came from T cells, B-cell-depleted T cells, or PBMCs.

One Seattle source followed patients from active infection through their disease course. As handled by the study authors: By means of reference gene primer amplification, nucleated cell counts were estimated. Measured with immunoSEQ multiplex PCR; TCRdb has only the in-frame clones, and not every one. V and J calls plus clone size are reproduced from that table; the DNA served to infer D and trimming. The table records some 25,000 clones, roughly 77% of them present only once. The specimen was peripheral blood. This sequence originates from a woman in her sixties or seventies with COVID-19, enrolled during active disease.

DNA for the CDR3: TGTGCCAGCAGCTTTGCAGGGAACTCAGCTGAAGCTTTCTTT. Its translation is CASSFAGNSAEAFF. The chain employs TRBV7-2 and TRBJ1-1; D is possibly TRBD1 (5 bases). The CDR3 covers 14 residues. V was trimmed by 3 bases and J by 6 bases, leaving 14 bases between them. CDR1 SGHTA and CDR2 FQGNSA come from the germline V gene.